Listed below are T cell receptor beta chains from one sample, sequenced in a study of blood T cell repertoires in COVID-19. Produced via immunoSEQ multiplex PCR; TCRdb's table is partial and in-frame only. The repertoire consists of 100,000 to 150,000 clones, with 79% occurring once and the leading ten covering more than 35%. The sequencing sample was made of peripheral blood. Receptors originate from a man in his forties or fifties with active or convalescent COVID-19. Each CDR3 is given with its conserved first and last residue. A D gene is named only where the DNA matches it firmly. Size values are once, few and many counts, or a class for expanded clones, and some rows have none.

d_call	v_call	j_call	clone_size	cdr3_aa	cdr3_nt
TRBD1	TRBV28	TRBJ1-1	NA	CASSFPVGGQGISEAFF	TGTGCCAGCAGTTTTCCGGTGGGGGGACAGGGGATCTCTGAAGCTTTCTTT
TRBD2	TRBV24-1	TRBJ2-3	NA	CATSERGGTDTQYF	TGTGCCACCAGCGAGCGGGGGGGCACAGATACGCAGTATTTT
NA	TRBV29-1	TRBJ1-2	NA	CSVAGVRGYTF	TGCAGCGTCGCAGGGGTGAGAGGCTACACCTTC
TRBD1	TRBV14	TRBJ2-5	NA	CASSRHLGTGGQETQYF	TGTGCCAGCAGCCGCCACCTGGGAACAGGGGGGCAAGAGACCCAGTACTTC
TRBD2	TRBV18	TRBJ2-7	NA	CASSQGGGSYEQYF	TGTGCCAGCTCACAGGGCGGGGGCTCCTACGAGCAGTACTTC
TRBD2	TRBV12-3/TRBV12-4	TRBJ2-3	NA	CAGGGLGADTQYF	TGTGCGGGGGGGGGACTAGGTGCAGATACGCAGTATTTT
NA	TRBV2	TRBJ2-7	few	CASSVGAGPLREQYF	TGTGCCAGCAGTGTGGGAGCCGGACCACTACGGGAGCAGTACTTC
TRBD1	TRBV9	TRBJ1-3	NA	CASSPSDRLFSGNTIYF	TGTGCCAGCAGCCCCTCGGACAGGTTATTCTCTGGAAACACCATATATTTT
NA	TRBV21-1	TRBJ2-4	few	CASGRSGGGRNIQYF	TGTGCCAGCGGCCGATCGGGAGGAGGTAGAAACATTCAGTACTTC
NA	TRBV5-4	TRBJ2-7	once	CASSLEAGNKYF	TGTGCCAGCAGCTTGGAGGCGGGTAACAAGTACTTC
TRBD1	TRBV24-1	TRBJ1-1	NA	CATSNTGAEAFF	TGTGCCACCAGTAACACAGGGGCTGAAGCTTTCTTT
NA	TRBV4-3	TRBJ2-1	NA	CASSRGPKGNEQFF	TGCGCCAGCAGCCGCGGCCCGAAGGGGAATGAGCAGTTCTTC
NA	TRBV10-3	TRBJ1-2	NA	CAIGEAGQRGYGYTF	TGTGCCATTGGGGAGGCTGGCCAGCGTGGCTATGGCTACACCTTC
NA	TRBV5-6	TRBJ1-1	NA	CASSSTNGGTEAFF	TGTGCCAGCAGCTCCACTAACGGGGGCACTGAAGCTTTCTTT
TRBD2	TRBV19	TRBJ2-2	few	CASSIVGSGANTGELFF	TGTGCCAGTAGTATAGTGGGTAGCGGGGCGAACACCGGGGAGCTGTTTTTT
NA	TRBV19	TRBJ2-1	NA	CASRSGSYNEQFF	TGTGCCAGTCGGAGCGGTTCCTACAATGAGCAGTTCTTC
NA	TRBV6-5	TRBJ1-1	NA	CASSFSHNLEAFF	TGTGCCAGCAGTTTTAGCCATAATCTTGAAGCTTTCTTT
NA	TRBV4-1	TRBJ1-2	NA	CASSQGLDNYGYTF	TGCGCCAGCAGCCAAGGACTAGATAACTATGGCTACACCTTC
NA	TRBV11-2	TRBJ1-4	once	CASSSTGAANEKLFF	TGTGCCAGCAGCTCCACAGGTGCTGCTAATGAAAAACTGTTTTTT
NA	TRBV14	TRBJ1-1	once	CASSQEFRAGEAFF	TGTGCCAGCAGCCAAGAATTCAGGGCTGGTGAAGCTTTCTTT
NA	TRBV11-3	TRBJ1-2	once	CASSQPVGGAYGYTF	TGTGCCAGCAGCCAACCCGTGGGGGGGGCCTATGGCTACACCTTC
NA	TRBV23-1	TRBJ1-2	once	CASGGVGYGYTF	TGCGCCAGCGGGGGGGTCGGCTATGGCTACACCTTC
NA	TRBV13	TRBJ2-2	NA	CASSRDTGELFF	TGTGCCAGCAGCCGAGACACCGGGGAGCTGTTTTTT
TRBD1	TRBV7-8	TRBJ2-7	once	CASSHKTQGSYEQYF	TGTGCCAGCAGCCATAAAACACAGGGGTCCTACGAGCAGTACTTC
TRBD1	TRBV6-1	TRBJ1-5	NA	CASSRQGASNQPQHF	TGTGCCAGCAGTCGCCAGGGGGCAAGCAATCAGCCCCAGCATTTT
TRBD2	TRBV12-3/TRBV12-4	TRBJ2-1	NA	CASLAGGPKQFF	TGTGCCAGTCTCGCGGGGGGGCCGAAGCAGTTCTTC
TRBD1	TRBV20-1	TRBJ1-1	few	CSARDRDRRVF	TGCAGTGCTAGAGATCGGGACAGGAGAGTCTTT
NA	TRBV2	TRBJ1-1	NA	CASSVQMNTEAFF	TGTGCCAGCAGTGTTCAAATGAACACTGAAGCTTTCTTT
TRBD2	TRBV3-1/TRBV3-2	TRBJ2-1	NA	CASSQASGGYNEQFF	TGTGCCAGCAGCCAGGCTAGCGGAGGTTACAATGAGCAGTTCTTC
NA	TRBV10-3	TRBJ2-7	once	CATLGGAYEQYF	TGTGCCACTCTTGGGGGCGCCTACGAGCAGTACTTC
NA	TRBV2	TRBJ2-2	NA	CASSEQGRGTGELFF	TGTGCCAGCAGTGAACAGGGGCGAGGCACCGGGGAGCTGTTTTTT
TRBD1	TRBV11-3	TRBJ2-7	NA	CASSPGQEHEQYF	TGTGCCAGCAGCCCGGGACAGGAGCACGAGCAGTACTTC
NA	TRBV6-5	TRBJ2-7	NA	CASTQGSPYEQYF	TGTGCCAGCACCCAGGGATCCCCCTACGAGCAGTACTTC
NA	TRBV29-1	TRBJ2-1	NA	CSVEDRLKTSHEQFF	TGCAGCGTTGAAGATCGACTGAAAACAAGCCATGAGCAGTTCTTC
NA	TRBV11-2	TRBJ2-7	NA	CASSLLERYEQYF	TGTGCCAGCAGCTTACTTGAGAGGTACGAGCAGTACTTC
NA	TRBV6-2/TRBV6-3	TRBJ1-6	NA	CASSYPTGGNSPLHF	TGTGCCAGCAGTTACCCGACGGGGGGGAATTCACCCCTCCACTTT
NA	TRBV6-5	TRBJ1-3	NA	CASSLDSRSGNTIYF	TGTGCCAGCAGTCTGGACAGCCGCTCTGGAAACACCATATATTTT
TRBD2	TRBV4-2	TRBJ2-2	few	CASSQAGLAGGPLGELFF	TGTGCCAGCAGCCAAGCCGGACTAGCGGGAGGCCCCCTCGGGGAGCTGTTTTTT
NA	TRBV5-4	TRBJ1-6	NA	CASSGGISPLHF	TGTGCCAGCAGCGGGGGGATTTCACCCCTCCACTTT
NA	TRBV18	TRBJ2-5	once	CASSPRRGETQYF	TGTGCCAGCTCACCACGCCGGGGAGAGACCCAGTACTTC
TRBD1	TRBV18	TRBJ2-7	NA	CASSATDRPLYEQYF	TGTGCCAGCTCAGCAACGGACAGGCCGCTCTACGAGCAGTACTTC
TRBD1	TRBV5-1	TRBJ1-1	NA	CASSDRDRGRNTEAFF	TGCGCCAGCAGCGACCGGGACAGGGGGCGAAACACTGAAGCTTTCTTT
TRBD1	TRBV2	TRBJ2-3	NA	CASSGQGVRTDTQYF	TGTGCCAGCAGTGGACAGGGGGTGAGGACAGATACGCAGTATTTT
NA	TRBV3-1/TRBV3-2	TRBJ2-6	once	CASSRHSGKGASGANVLTF	TGTGCCAGCAGCCGACATTCCGGTAAAGGGGCAAGTGGGGCCAACGTCCTGACTTTC
NA	TRBV5-1	TRBJ2-4	many	CASSLSAQGKNIQYF	TGCGCCAGCAGCTTGTCGGCGCAGGGAAAAAACATTCAGTACTTC
NA	TRBV6-5	TRBJ2-3	NA	CASRPRSPQTDTQYF	TGTGCCAGCAGACCTCGTAGCCCCCAAACAGATACGCAGTATTTT